These 17 T cell receptor beta chains were all obtained from the same sample, sequenced in a study of shared clonotypes between healthy human individuals. TCRdb's table, derived via immunoSEQ multiplex PCR, lists solely in-frame clones and lacks some. The data contain 1,500,000 or so clones, roughly 98.5% of them singletons. Sequencing was carried out using naive CD4+ T cells sorted from blood. Documented subset: CD45RA+ positively selected. The receptors shown here come from a man aged 25 to 45 in good health.

The chain links TRBV9 to TRBJ1-3, with D unresolved. Trimming removed 1 base at V and 2 bases at J, with 10 bases between. Germline CDR1 reads SGDLS; CDR2 reads YYNGEE. The CDR3 runs 15 residues. Here the CDR3 DNA reads TGTGCCAGCAGCGTACTTGAATTGGCTGGAAACACCATATATTTT. Amino acid sequence: CASSVLELAGNTIYF. The whole variable domain, filled in from reference TRBV9 and TRBJ1-3, reads DSGVTQTPKHLITATGQRVTLRCSPRSGDLSVYWYQQSLDQGLQFLIQYYNGEERAKGNILERFSAQQFPDLHSELNLSSLELGDSALYFCASSVLELAGNTIYFGEGSWLTVV.

The V call is TRBV5-5, the J call TRBJ2-3; D is perhaps TRBD1 (5 bases). The CDR3 sequence is 13 residues long. V lost 4 bases and J lost 5, with 11 bases in between. From germline, CDR1 is SGHKS and CDR2 YYEKEE (reference sequence). The CDR3 protein is CASSPDRLDTQYF. The CDR3 nucleotides read TGTGCCAGCAGCCCTGACAGATTAGATACGCAGTATTTT. Full variable domain (rest looked up from reference TRBV5-5 and TRBJ2-3): DAGVTQSPTHLIKTRGQQVTLRCSPISGHKSVSWYQQVLGQGPQFIFQYYEKEERGRGNFPDRFSARQFPNYSSELNVNALLLGDSALYLCASSPDRLDTQYFGPGTRLTVL.

J is TRBJ2-1 and V is TRBV5-1, with 9 bases aligning to TRBD1. There are 15 residues in the CDR3. Germline V gene lookup returns CDR1 SGHRS and CDR2 YFSETQ. V was clipped by 4 bases and J by 6 bases; unmatched bases: 8. The CDR3 reads CASSPGDRDSNEQFF. The DNA of the CDR3 is TGCGCCAGCAGCCCGGGGGACAGGGATTCCAATGAGCAGTTCTTC.

This chain links TRBV5-8 with TRBJ1-2; no definite D call. The germline V and J ends were trimmed by 4 bases and 5 bases, with 9 bases remaining between them. The CDR3 extends over 12 amino acids. Germline V lookup: CDR1 SGHTS, CDR2 YDEGEE. The CDR3 spells CASSRPPYGYTF. CDR3 nucleotide sequence: TGTGCCAGCAGCCGGCCCCCGTATGGCTACACCTTC.

V usage is TRBV28 and J usage is TRBJ1-5; perhaps TRBD1 as D (6 bases). Per germline, CDR1 MDHEN and CDR2 SYDVKM. CDR3 size: 14 residues. V was trimmed by 7 bases and J by 2 bases, leaving 12 bases between them. The CDR3 loop reads CASITGLGNQPQHF. As DNA, the CDR3 is TGTGCCAGCATTACAGGGTTGGGCAATCAGCCCCAGCATTTT.

V is TRBV7-9 and J is TRBJ2-1, with D perhaps TRBD1 (5 bases). Germline V gene data show CDR1 as SEHNR and CDR2 as FQNEAQ (reference sequence). The CDR3 contains 15 residues. Trimming shortened V by 4 bases and J by 8 bases, and 18 bases separated the two germline ends. The CDR3 region has the DNA TGTGCCAGCAGCTCAACCCCCAGGGATCGCGATGAGCAGTTCTTC. Its translation is CASSSTPRDRDEQFF.

The genes are TRBV10-1 and TRBJ2-7, with 10 bases that match TRBD2. The CDR3 extends over 14 amino acids. Germline CDR1 is WNHNN and CDR2 is SYGVQD (reference sequence). After removal of 4 bases from V and 0 bases from J, the junction contained 0 bases not matched to a gene. CDR3 sequence: CASSGTSGSYEQYF. CDR3 in DNA: TGCGCCAGCAGTGGGACTAGCGGCTCCTACGAGCAGTACTTC.

The DNA of the CDR3 is TGCAGCGTGGAGGGACAGGGGGCCCGGCAGTACTTC. Translation: CSVEGQGARQYF. The chain links TRBV29-1 to TRBJ2-7; 12 bases are a match to TRBD1. With 6 bases clipped from V and 9 bases from J, the junction kept 6 bases outside the gene matches. CDR1 is SQVTM and CDR2 is ANQGSEA in the germline V gene. This CDR3 is 12 amino acids long.

The V call is TRBV5-6, the J call TRBJ2-7, with D perhaps TRBD2 (7 bases). This CDR3 contains 15 residues. Germline-derived CDR1 and CDR2 are SGHDT and YYEEEE. V was cut by 4 bases and J by 2 bases, with 16 bases left in between. The DNA for the CDR3 is TGTGCCAGCAGCCCGGGGGGACAAACCACCTACGAGCAGTACTTC. Translation gives CASSPGGQTTYEQYF.

The V call is TRBV27, the J call TRBJ2-5; D remains ambiguous. This CDR3 region has 14 residues. Trimming took off 3 bases at V and 5 bases at J, with 13 bases between the two ends. The germline gives CDR1 MNHEY, CDR2 SMNVEV (reference sequence). The chain's CDR3 is CASSLAGRYETQYF. CDR3 DNA sequence: TGTGCCAGCAGTTTGGCTGGGCGTTATGAGACCCAGTACTTC.

This clone was detected only once. This chain uses TRBV19 with TRBJ2-7, with D perhaps TRBD2 (5 bases). Germline V lookup: CDR1 LNHDA, CDR2 SQIVND (reference sequence). The germline V and J ends were trimmed by 5 bases and 5 bases, with 10 bases remaining between them. The CDR3 has 12 amino acids. CDR3 sequence reads: CASSSWGDEQYF. The DNA for the CDR3 is TGTGCCAGTAGTTCCTGGGGAGACGAGCAGTACTTC.

A word on this clone: This specimen includes other DNA sequences encoding the same CDR3. The chain has TRBV9 and TRBJ1-2; the D is unclear. V lost 2 bases, J lost 1 base, and 6 bases lay in between. The CDR3 length is 13 residues. The V gene's germline CDR1 is SGDLS and CDR2 YYNGEE. This CDR3 is CASSVTGNYGYTF. CDR3 nucleotide sequence: TGTGCCAGCAGCGTGACGGGTAACTATGGCTACACCTTC.

V usage is TRBV2 and J usage is TRBJ2-7, with 12 bases that match TRBD2. Germline loops: CDR1 SNHLY, CDR2 FYNNEI. The trim removed 5 bases at V and 1 base at J, leaving 9 bases unmatched. The CDR3 sequence is 17 residues long. Written as DNA, the CDR3 is TGTGCCAGCAGTCAACGGCTAGCGGGAGGGCCGTCCTACGAGCAGTACTTC. As protein: CASSQRLAGGPSYEQYF.

In regard to this clone: This same CDR3 is encoded by further DNA sequences in the sample. The chain is built from TRBV7-9 and TRBJ1-2; maybe TRBD1 (6 bases). CDR1 is SEHNR and CDR2 is FQNEAQ in the germline V gene (reference sequence). This CDR3 has 13 amino acids. V dropped 2 bases and J dropped 3 bases, with 7 bases sitting between them. The CDR3 DNA reads TGTGCCAGCAGCTTAAGGGGGGACTATGGCTACACCTTC. It specifies CASSLRGDYGYTF.

The gene calls are TRBV25-1 and TRBJ1-5; 7 positions match TRBD1. This CDR3 comprises 14 residues. The trim removed 6 bases at V and 3 bases at J, leaving 5 bases unmatched. Germline V gene lookup returns CDR1 MGHDK and CDR2 SYGVNS. This chain's CDR3 is CASSATGVNQPQHF. DNA of the CDR3: TGTGCCAGCAGCGCCACAGGGGTCAATCAGCCCCAGCATTTT.

V is TRBV7-2 and J is TRBJ2-3; D is unresolved. V was clipped by 7 bases and J by 2 bases, with 16 bases between them. CDR3 length: 15 residues. Looked up from germline, CDR1 is SGHTA and CDR2 is FQGNSA. The DNA of the CDR3 is TGTGCCAGCACCTCCGGTTGGTGGAACACAGATACGCAGTATTTT. As protein: CASTSGWWNTDTQYF.

The gene calls are TRBV7-7 and TRBJ2-1, with 9 bases lining up with TRBD2. There are 13 residues in the CDR3. Germline CDR1 reads SSHAT; CDR2 reads FNYEAQ (reference sequence). Trimming took 6 bases from V and 5 from J; bases not matched to a gene: 2. In nucleotides, the CDR3 is TGTGCCAGCAGTCTAGCGGGGAACAATGAGCAGTTCTTC. Amino acids: CASSLAGNNEQFF.